This T cell receptor (beta chain) was recovered during a study of control samples from healthy donors and cancer patients. Measured with immunoSEQ multiplex PCR; TCRdb has only the in-frame clones, and not every one. The table includes just under 80,000 clones, approximately 90% detected once. The V gene's germline CDR1 is SGDLS and CDR2 YYNGEE. The CDR3 extends over 16 amino acids. With 1 base clipped from V and 8 bases from J, the junction kept 8 bases outside the gene matches. This clone was recorded only once. Sequenced material: PBMCs. The chain couples TRBV9 to TRBJ1-6; TRBD1 matches 8 bases. This TCR was sampled from a woman between 55 and 75 years old with head and neck cancer. The CDR3 DNA reads as TGTGCCAGCAGCGTAACCCCAGGGGGCTCGGATTCACCCCTCCACTTT. Translated, it gives CASSVTPGGSDSPLHF.